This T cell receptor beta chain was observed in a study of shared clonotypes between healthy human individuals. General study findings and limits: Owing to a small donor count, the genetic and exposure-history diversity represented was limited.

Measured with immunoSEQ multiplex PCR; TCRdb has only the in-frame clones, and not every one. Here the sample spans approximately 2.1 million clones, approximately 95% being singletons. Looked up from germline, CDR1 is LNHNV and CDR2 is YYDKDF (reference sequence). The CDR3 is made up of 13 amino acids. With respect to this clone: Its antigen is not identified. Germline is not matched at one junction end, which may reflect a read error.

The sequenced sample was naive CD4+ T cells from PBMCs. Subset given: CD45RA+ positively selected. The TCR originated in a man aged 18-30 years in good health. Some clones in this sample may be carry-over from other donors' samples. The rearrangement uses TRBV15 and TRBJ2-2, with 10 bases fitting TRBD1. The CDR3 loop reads CATSRSGQGGLFF. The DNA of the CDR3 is TGTGCCACCAGCAGAAGTGGACAGGGGGGGCTGTTTTTT.